A selection of T cell receptor beta chains follows, all from one sample in a study of early T cells in non-severe SARS-CoV-2 infection. TCRdb re-derived calls from the 5' RACE reads in MiXCR, one entry per CDR3 protein. The profile shows 35,000 to 40,000 distinct CDR3 sequences, roughly 5% of them singletons. The sequencing input was whole blood. The receptors originated from an adult who was a healthcare worker with PCR-confirmed SARS-CoV-2 infection or an uninfected control (not recorded which). The CDR3 runs from the conserved cysteine through the conserved F or W. The D gene is left open where the match is weak. A clone size is listed for some rows: how often the clone was seen (once, few, many), or a class if it is expanded.

v_gene	j_gene	abundance	d_gene	CDR3nt	CDR3aa
TRBV18	TRBJ1-5	many	-	TGTGCCAGCTCACCAGGATCCTATCAGGGAGGGCAGCCCCAGCATTTT	CASSPGSYQGGQPQHF
TRBV6-6	TRBJ1-1	many	TRBD1	TGTGCCAGCAGTTACCAGGGGGGGAGAACGGCCACTGAAGCTTTCTTT	CASSYQGGRTATEAFF
TRBV12-3/TRBV12-4	TRBJ1-5	many	TRBD1	TGTGCCAGCAGTTTGGGAAAACAGGGGTATAGCAATCAGCCCCAGCATTTT	CASSLGKQGYSNQPQHF
TRBV7-9	TRBJ1-6	many	-	TGTGCCAGCAGCTTAGTCGGGACTTCAAATTCACCCCTCCACTTT	CASSLVGTSNSPLHF
TRBV6-5	TRBJ2-3	-	TRBD2	TGTACCATACCTAAGCGGGATAGCACAGATACGCAGTATTTT	CTIPKRDSTDTQYF
TRBV7-9	TRBJ2-6	many	-	TGTGCCAGCAGCTTAGGTAGATTCCTCTCTGGGGCCAACGTCCTGACTTTC	CASSLGRFLSGANVLTF
TRBV7-9	TRBJ1-1	many	-	TGTGCCAGCAGCCCCAGTGGGTTCGAAGGAGTGACTGAAGCTTTCTTT	CASSPSGFEGVTEAFF
TRBV7-2	TRBJ1-2	many	-	TGTGCCAGCAGCTTAGGTGGGCTTCAGGCCTATGGCTACACCTTC	CASSLGGLQAYGYTF
TRBV4-1	TRBJ2-1	many	TRBD2	TGCGCCAGCAGCCGGATAGCGGGGGGCCGTCTCAATGAGCAGTTCTTC	CASSRIAGGRLNEQFF
TRBV5-1	TRBJ2-3	many	TRBD1	TGCGCCAGCAGCTTGGGGCTCACCTCCGGGACAGGGACAGATACGCAGTATTTT	CASSLGLTSGTGTDTQYF
TRBV28	TRBJ2-3	many	TRBD1	TGTGCCAGCAGTCCGGGACAGGGGTGGACAGATACGCAGTATTTT	CASSPGQGWTDTQYF
TRBV28	TRBJ1-1	-	-	TGTGCCAGCAGTCCAGCGGTGAACACTGAAGCTTTCTTT	CASSPAVNTEAFF
TRBV5-4	TRBJ1-2	many	-	TGTGCCAGCAGCTTGGGGGAGGCGATGTATAACTATGGCTACACCTTC	CASSLGEAMYNYGYTF
TRBV6-2/TRBV6-3	TRBJ2-7	many	-	TGTGCCAGCAGTCTCGACAGAACCTACGAGCAGTACTTC	CASSLDRTYEQYF
TRBV11-2	TRBJ2-7	many	TRBD2	TGTGCCAGCAGCGTGACTAGCGGGTTCTACGAGCAGTACTTC	CASSVTSGFYEQYF
TRBV13	TRBJ1-1	-	-	TGTGCCAGCAGCTTAGAACGGGGGGCGTTGACTGAAGCTTTCTTT	CASSLERGALTEAFF
TRBV20-1	TRBJ2-7	many	TRBD2	TGCAGTGCCCGCGAGAGCGGGAGGGCCACCGAGCAGTACTTC	CSARESGRATEQYF
TRBV7-9	TRBJ2-1	many	-	TGTGCCAGCAGCTTAGAGGGTGTTAACAATGAGCAGTTCTTC	CASSLEGVNNEQFF
TRBV7-2	TRBJ2-7	many	-	TGTGCCAGCAGCCCCACGGCCGCATCCTACGAGCAGTACTTC	CASSPTAASYEQYF
TRBV2	TRBJ2-1	many	TRBD2	TGTGCCAGCCCGAGTAGCGGGGGGGTCGATTCCCCGAGCTCCTACAATGAGCAGTTCTTC	CASPSSGGVDSPSSYNEQFF
TRBV24-1	TRBJ1-4	few	TRBD1	TGTGCCACCAGTGATTCGGGACAGACGAATGAAAAACTGTTTTTT	CATSDSGQTNEKLFF
TRBV12-2	TRBJ2-7	many	-	TGTGCAAGTCGTTGGGTCCAGGGACTAGCGGGAGAATCTCGGGAAATCGACTACGAGCAGTACTTC	CASRWVQGLAGESREIDYEQYF
TRBV24-1	TRBJ2-1	-	-	TGTGCCACCAGTGTGTCTGACAGTCCACGAAATGAGCAGTTCTTC	CATSVSDSPRNEQFF
TRBV28	TRBJ2-1	many	TRBD2	TGTGCCAGCAGTTCTCTGGGACTAGCGGTGTCCGATGAGCAGTTCTTC	CASSSLGLAVSDEQFF
TRBV5-1	TRBJ2-5	-	-	TGCGCCAGCAGCGCCGGGTCAGGAGGGACCCAGTACTTC	CASSAGSGGTQYF
TRBV6-1	TRBJ2-2	few	-	TGTGCCAGCAGTGTTGAGGCGGTCACCGGGGAGCTGTTTTTT	CASSVEAVTGELFF
TRBV30	TRBJ2-3	many	TRBD1	TGTGCCTGGGAACGAGGACAGGGATCTAGCACAGATACGCAGTATTTT	CAWERGQGSSTDTQYF
TRBV19	TRBJ2-7	-	-	TGTGCCTCTTCCGGGACTGGGGTGAGGGAGCAGTACTTC	CASSGTGVREQYF
TRBV28	TRBJ1-1	many	-	TGTGCCAGCAGTTTCTCAGGGAGCACTGAAGCTTTCTTT	CASSFSGSTEAFF
TRBV15	TRBJ2-1	few	-	TGTGCCACCAGCAGTCATCTAGCGAGGGAGCAGTTCTTC	CATSSHLAREQFF
TRBV7-3	TRBJ1-2	many	TRBD1	TGTGCCAGCAGCCAGACAGGGTTTGATGGCTACACCTTC	CASSQTGFDGYTF
TRBV7-2	TRBJ2-1	many	-	TGTGCCAGCAGCCTCTCAAGCCATGAGCAGTTCTTC	CASSLSSHEQFF
TRBV27	TRBJ2-1	once	-	TGTGCCAGCAGTTTAGAGCGAGACTCCTACAATGAGCAGTTCTTC	CASSLERDSYNEQFF
TRBV7-8	TRBJ1-2	few	TRBD1	TGTGCCAGCAGCTCTACTGGCGGGACAGGGGTACATGGCTACACCTTC	CASSSTGGTGVHGYTF
TRBV19	TRBJ2-7	many	TRBD1	TGTGCCAGTAGTAGGGGACAGGGGTTCTACGAGCAGTACTTC	CASSRGQGFYEQYF
TRBV5-6	TRBJ1-2	many	TRBD1	TGTGCCAGCAGCTTAATTACAGGGGGTAACAACTATGGCTACACCTTC	CASSLITGGNNYGYTF
TRBV28	TRBJ2-3	many	TRBD2	TGTGCCAGCCAAACACGACTAGCGGGAGGAGTCTCAGATACGCAGTATTTT	CASQTRLAGGVSDTQYF
TRBV20-1	TRBJ2-7	-	-	TGCAGTGCTATTCGCCTCGGATTCTACGAGCAGTACTTC	CSAIRLGFYEQYF
TRBV20-1	TRBJ2-1	few	-	TGCAGTGCCTGGAAGGGGACCGCCTACAATGAGCAGTTCTTC	CSAWKGTAYNEQFF
TRBV18	TRBJ1-6	few	-	TGTGCCAGCTCACCGCGGGACACAACTTCACCCCTCCACTTT	CASSPRDTTSPLHF
TRBV27	TRBJ2-7	-	TRBD1	TGTGCCAGCAGTCCTACCGGGACAGGGGCTCGGTCCTACGAGCAGTACTTC	CASSPTGTGARSYEQYF
TRBV7-6	TRBJ2-5	many	-	TGTGCCAGCAGCCTTAAACGGTACCAAGAGACCCAGTACTTC	CASSLKRYQETQYF
TRBV30	TRBJ2-7	many	-	TGTGCCTGGAGTGTAGGATACGAGCAGTACTTC	CAWSVGYEQYF
TRBV28	TRBJ2-3	many	TRBD2	TGTGCCAGCAGTTGGGGACTAGCGGGAGGCACAGATACGCAGTATTTT	CASSWGLAGGTDTQYF
TRBV7-8	TRBJ2-2	-	TRBD2	TGTGCCAGCAGCTTAGGCCGTGGGAGCGGGAGGAACACCGGGGAGCTGTTTTTT	CASSLGRGSGRNTGELFF
TRBV10-3	TRBJ1-2	many	-	TGTGCCATCAGTGAGGTGGCCGCCTATGGCTACACCTTC	CAISEVAAYGYTF
TRBV24-1	TRBJ2-7	many	TRBD1	TGTGCCACCTCGCAGGGGGTCGAGCAGTACTTC	CATSQGVEQYF
TRBV5-1	TRBJ1-1	few	-	TGCGCCAGCAGCAACATTCAGGGGAACACTGAAGCTTTCTTT	CASSNIQGNTEAFF
TRBV10-3	TRBJ1-6	-	-	TGTGCCATCAGTGAGTCTGGGGAACCACCCCTCCACTTT	CAISESGEPPLHF
TRBV6-5	TRBJ1-6	few	-	TGTGCCAGCAGGCAGTATAATTCACCCCTCCACTTT	CASRQYNSPLHF
TRBV5-1	TRBJ2-3	many	TRBD2	TGCGCCAGCAGCGGAGCGGGGGACCCTCAATACACAGATACGCAGTATTTT	CASSGAGDPQYTDTQYF